Following are 23 T cell receptor beta chains from one sample sequenced in a study of OX40 agonist ivuxolimab in advanced cancers. Measured with immunoSEQ multiplex PCR; TCRdb has only the in-frame clones, and not every one. In the table there are about 45,000 clones, 88% of which are singletons. Material: CD4+ or CD8+ T cells sorted from blood, obtained in a trial of the OX40 agonist ivuxolimab. These receptors all come from an adult with an advanced solid tumor such as melanoma, head and neck, liver or kidney cancer.

V gene TRBV11-3 combines with J gene TRBJ2-1; D call uncertain. The germline V gene has CDR1 SGHNT and CDR2 YENEEA. The CDR3 has 14 amino acids. V lost 2 bases, J lost 0 bases, and 5 bases lay in between. The CDR3 spells CASSLHSSYNEQFF. DNA of the CDR3: TGTGCCAGCAGCTTACACAGCTCCTACAATGAGCAGTTCTTC.

The chain combines TRBV10-3 with TRBJ1-6; possible D gene TRBD1, 5 bases. The V end lost 6 bases, the J end lost 5 bases, and 11 bases lay between the germline ends. Germline values: CDR1 ENHRY, CDR2 SYGVKD. This CDR3 region has 14 residues. CDR3 residues: CAIRDTSDNSPLHF. As DNA, the CDR3 is TGTGCCATCAGGGACACTTCAGATAATTCACCCCTCCACTTT.

V and J are TRBV19 and TRBJ2-3; D not certain. Germline-derived CDR1 and CDR2 are LNHDA and SQIVND (reference sequence). The CDR3 contains 14 residues. V dropped 6 bases and J dropped 0 bases, with 10 bases sitting between them. CDR3 sequence reads: CASRNLGSTDTQYF. The DNA for the CDR3 is TGTGCCAGTAGGAACCTAGGGAGCACAGATACGCAGTATTTT. Drawing the rest from reference TRBV19 and TRBJ2-3, the complete variable domain is DGGITQSPKYLFRKEGQNVTLSCEQNLNHDAMYWYRQDPGQGLRLIYYSQIVNDFQKGDIAEGYSVSREKKESFPLTVTSAQKNPTAFYLCASRNLGSTDTQYFGPGTRLTVL.

This chain joins TRBV18 and TRBJ2-1; the match to TRBD2 covers 7 bases. Germline CDR1 reads KGHSH; CDR2 reads LQKENI. The CDR3 has 15 amino acids. V was clipped by 3 bases and J by 0 bases; unmatched bases: 2. This CDR3 is CASSPSGGSYNEQFF. As DNA, the CDR3 is TGTGCCAGCTCACCCTCGGGGGGCTCCTACAATGAGCAGTTCTTC.

This clone was seen only once. The J gene is TRBJ1-1, the V gene TRBV15; D is ambiguous. The CDR3 sequence is 15 residues long. V lost 1 base to trimming and J lost 1 base, with 10 bases between them. The germline gives CDR1 LNHNV, CDR2 YYDKDF (reference sequence). This CDR3 reads CATSRGVGWNTEAFF. CDR3 DNA: TGTGCCACCAGCAGAGGGGTAGGGTGGAACACTGAAGCTTTCTTT. The full variable domain, in which reference TRBV15 and TRBJ1-1 provide the parts outside the CDR3, is DAMVIQNPRYQVTQFGKPVTLSCSQTLNHNVMYWYQQKSSQAPKLLFHYYDKDFNNEADTPDNFQSRRPNTSFCFLDIRSPGLGDTAMYLCATSRGVGWNTEAFFGQGTRLTVV.

The CDR3 is CASSLLQGLGTEAFF. The CDR3 nucleotides read TGTGCCAGCAGTTTACTACAGGGCCTTGGGACTGAAGCTTTCTTT. The chain recombines TRBV28 with TRBJ1-1; D perhaps matches TRBD1 (6 bases). The germline V gene has CDR1 MDHEN and CDR2 SYDVKM. The CDR3 consists of 15 residues. The V gene lost 2 bases and the J gene lost 5 bases, with 15 bases spanning the gap. The full variable domain, its missing parts supplied by reference TRBV28 and TRBJ1-1, is DVKVTQSSRYLVKRTGEKVFLECVQDMDHENMFWYRQDPGLGLRLIYFSYDVKMKEKGDIPEGYSVSREKKERFSLILESASTNQTSMYLCASSLLQGLGTEAFFGQGTRLTVV.

This sequence joins TRBV10-3 and TRBJ2-5; D might be TRBD2 (5 bases). Looked up from germline, CDR1 is ENHRY and CDR2 is SYGVKD. This CDR3 is 15 amino acids long. The V and J ends lost 3 bases and 5 bases respectively, with 16 bases between them. For the CDR3, the DNA is TGTGCCATCAGTGATGTGTCCCCGCCGGGGGAGACCCAGTACTTC. Translated, it gives CAISDVSPPGETQYF.

The rearrangement uses TRBV7-9 and TRBJ2-5, with D possibly called TRBD1 or TRBD2 (6 bases each). Germline-derived CDR1 and CDR2 are SEHNR and FQNEAQ (reference sequence). This CDR3 spans 12 amino acids. Trimming pared 5 bases from V and 5 bases from J, leaving 9 bases between. The CDR3 protein is CASSPGAETQYF. CDR3 nucleotides: TGTGCCAGCAGCCCGGGGGCGGAGACCCAGTACTTC.

This sequence joins TRBV18 and TRBJ2-2; possible D gene TRBD1, 6 bases. Germline loops: CDR1 KGHSH, CDR2 LQKENI. The CDR3 sequence is 15 residues long. V was shortened by 3 bases and J by 1 base, with 9 bases between the two germline ends. The DNA for the CDR3 is TGTGCCAGCTCACCGCCGGGACAGAACACCGGGGAGCTGTTTTTT. Its translation: CASSPPGQNTGELFF. Using reference TRBV18 and TRBJ2-2 for the parts outside the CDR3, the full variable domain is NAGVMQNPRHLVRRRGQEARLRCSPMKGHSHVYWYRQLPEEGLKFMVYLQKENIIDESGMPKERFSAEFPKEGPSILRIQQVVRGDSAAYFCASSPPGQNTGELFFGEGSRLTVL.

The V call is TRBV6-5, the J call TRBJ1-5; D is uncertain. The V end lost 4 bases, the J end lost 0 bases, and 7 bases lay between the germline ends. The CDR3 totals 14 residues. Per germline, CDR1 MNHEY and CDR2 SVGAGI. CDR3 nucleotides: TGTGCCAGCAGTTCGTGGGGTAGCAATCAGCCCCAGCATTTT. It codes for CASSSWGSNQPQHF.

The chain is built from TRBV6-1 and TRBJ2-2; no firm D call. The CDR3 loop spans 13 amino acids. V was cut by 6 bases and J by 8 bases, with 13 bases left in between. Per germline, CDR1 MNHNS and CDR2 SASEGT. The CDR3 DNA reads TGTGCCAGCAGCCTTTTTTCGGCGGGGGAGCTGTTTTTT. Amino acids: CASSLFSAGELFF.

The sample holds one count of this clone. This chain links TRBV5-5 with TRBJ2-6; no clear D gene. Germline CDR1 is SGHKS and CDR2 is YYEKEE (reference sequence). This CDR3 has 17 residues. Deletions cut 1 base from V and 1 base from J, with 12 bases between. Here the CDR3 reads CASSLYARSSGANVLTF. In nucleotides, the CDR3 is TGTGCCAGCAGCTTGTACGCCCGTAGTTCTGGGGCCAACGTCCTGACTTTC.

The V and J genes are TRBV28 and TRBJ1-1; possibly TRBD1 for D (5 bases). Germline V gene lookup returns CDR1 MDHEN and CDR2 SYDVKM. The germline V and J ends were trimmed by 6 bases and 1 base, with 12 bases remaining between them. There are 14 residues in the CDR3. The CDR3 nucleotides read TGTGCCAGCAGAAAGGGACTACCGAACACTGAAGCTTTCTTT. Its translation: CASRKGLPNTEAFF.

This clone was detected only a few times. The junction differs from germline at one of its ends, possibly a read error. The CDR3 loop is CSVRTATAVLLF. The CDR3 DNA follows: TGCAGCGTACGGACGGCCACCGCTGTTCTCCTTTTT. The rearrangement links TRBV29-1 to TRBJ1-1; D is uncertain. Germline V gene data show CDR1 as SQVTM and CDR2 as ANQGSEA. The CDR3 length is 12 residues.

The V call is TRBV28, the J call TRBJ1-2; D is uncertain. Germline CDR1 MDHEN, CDR2 SYDVKM. The CDR3 has 14 residues. Trimming removed 2 bases at V and 8 bases at J, with 15 bases between. CDR3 protein: CASSLERVRRGYTF. In DNA, the CDR3 is TGTGCCAGCAGTTTAGAGAGGGTCAGGCGAGGCTACACCTTC.

The chain links TRBV23-1 to TRBJ2-7; TRBD2 aligns across 8 bases. TRBV23-1 is assigned to the ORF class and has an uncertain function. Unmatched junction bases numbered 11, after V lost 7 bases and J lost 6 bases. The CDR3 is 14 residues long. The CDR3 DNA sequence: TGCGCCAGCACCTTTAGCGGGGTAATGTCCGAGCAGTACTTC. This encodes CASTFSGVMSEQYF.

This clone was recorded once. The V and J genes are TRBV9 and TRBJ2-7; a weak D match, TRBD2 (6 bases). The CDR3 is 15 amino acids. V shed 4 bases and J shed 7 bases, with 21 bases lying between them. Germline CDR1 reads SGDLS; CDR2 reads YYNGEE. This CDR3 is CASSSGGTSTLEQYF. CDR3 DNA sequence: TGTGCCAGCAGCAGTGGAGGGACCTCCACCTTAGAGCAGTACTTC.

This rearrangement joins TRBV7-2 to TRBJ2-5; possible D gene TRBD1, 6 bases. The DNA end favors TRBJ2-7, so the J call may be wrong. CDR1 is SGHTA, CDR2 FQGNSA, per germline. There are 12 residues in the CDR3. Written as DNA, the CDR3 is TGTGCCAGCAGCCGGGACACCTACGAGCAGTACTTC. It is translated as CASSRDTYEQYF.

The V call is TRBV20-1, the J call TRBJ2-7, with D possibly being TRBD1 (5 bases). The CDR3 runs to 10 residues. The germline gives CDR1 DFQATT, CDR2 SNEGSKA (reference sequence). Trimming shortened V by 5 bases and J by 7 bases, and 9 bases separated the two germline ends. This CDR3 is CSAGNREQYF. As DNA, the CDR3 is TGCAGTGCTGGCAACAGGGAGCAGTACTTC.

This clone was observed a handful of times. V gene TRBV15 combines with J gene TRBJ1-5; D may be TRBD1 (5 bases). The CDR3 runs 13 residues. The germline V gene has CDR1 LNHNV and CDR2 YYDKDF (reference sequence). V was cut by 7 bases and J by 3 bases, with 10 bases left in between. CDR3 region: CATTQGDNQPQHF. CDR3 DNA: TGTGCCACCACCCAGGGAGACAATCAGCCCCAGCATTTT.

J is TRBJ2-2 and V is TRBV5-1; no reliable D call. The V end lost 6 bases, the J end lost 0 bases, and 15 bases lay between the germline ends. Germline-derived CDR1 and CDR2 are SGHRS and YFSETQ. The CDR3 is 16 amino acids. As DNA, the CDR3 is TGCGCCAGCACCATTGGAAGCAGGCCGAACACCGGGGAGCTGTTTTTT. It is translated as CASTIGSRPNTGELFF.

The sample holds a few counts of this clone. The V call is TRBV28, the J call TRBJ1-1, with D maybe TRBD1 (6 bases). In germline, CDR1 is MDHEN, CDR2 SYDVKM. V shed 4 bases and J shed 4 bases, with 13 bases lying between them. The CDR3 has 14 residues. The CDR3 protein is CASSSGEEGTEAFF. CDR3 DNA sequence: TGTGCCAGCAGTTCAGGGGAAGAGGGCACTGAAGCTTTCTTT. Full variable domain (rest looked up from reference TRBV28 and TRBJ1-1): DVKVTQSSRYLVKRTGEKVFLECVQDMDHENMFWYRQDPGLGLRLIYFSYDVKMKEKGDIPEGYSVSREKKERFSLILESASTNQTSMYLCASSSGEEGTEAFFGQGTRLTVV.

The rearrangement joins TRBV5-8 to TRBJ2-5; 8 positions match TRBD2. V trimming: 0 bases; J trimming: 5 bases; junction bases outside the gene matches: 6. Looked up from germline, CDR1 is SGHTS and CDR2 is YDEGEE. This CDR3 region has 15 residues. In DNA, the CDR3 is TGTGCCAGCAGCTTGGCAGCGGGAGTTTGGGAGACCCAGTACTTC. The encoded protein is CASSLAAGVWETQYF.